A single sample is the source of the 26 T cell receptor beta chains below, sequenced in a study of cytomegalovirus exposure and HLA in healthy donors (dated by TCRdb to about 2017). To prepare the library, the immunoSEQ multiplex PCR assay was applied. For the multiplex PCR, a mixture combining 60 forward primers for TCR Vbeta segments and 13 reverse primers for TCR Jbeta segments was used. TCRdb's version of the immuneACCESS table is confined to in-frame rearrangements and falls short of the full clone set. An unresolved V gene accounts for under half of the shortfall where checked; the remainder is of unknown origin. The table kept for this sample lists around 190,000 clones. Of the sample, roughly 0.98% is held by the ten largest clones. Sample: PBMCs. The receptors come from a woman aged 25 to 39 in good health and CMV-seropositive.

This chain links TRBV9 with TRBJ2-7; 10 positions agree with TRBD1. Germline V lookup: CDR1 SGDLS, CDR2 YYNGEE. The CDR3 length is 15 residues. With V trimmed by 0 bases and J by 4 bases, 4 bases remained unmatched. The CDR3 reads CASSVDGTGAYEQYF. The CDR3 nucleotides read TGTGCCAGCAGCGTAGATGGGACAGGGGCGTACGAGCAGTACTTC.

The chain recombines TRBV6-5 with TRBJ1-1; the match to TRBD1 covers 8 bases. With V trimmed by 4 bases and J by 4 bases, 11 bases remained unmatched. Germline CDR1 and CDR2: MNHEY and SVGAGI. The CDR3 length is 16 residues. CDR3 DNA: TGTGCCAGCAGTTTAGCAGGGGGCAGTTATGGCACTGAAGCTTTCTTT. It is translated as CASSLAGGSYGTEAFF.

The chain links TRBV7-8 to TRBJ1-4; D is unresolved. The CDR3 spans 14 residues. With 3 bases removed from V and 7 bases from J, the gap between germline ends came to 12 bases. Looked up from germline, CDR1 is SGHVS and CDR2 is FQNEAQ. CDR3 loop: CASSFESHFEKLFF. In nucleotides, the CDR3 is TGTGCCAGCAGCTTTGAGAGCCACTTTGAAAAACTGTTTTTT. Complete variable domain (other parts from reference TRBV7-8 and TRBJ1-4): GAGVSQSPRYKVAKRGQDVALRCDPISGHVSLFWYQQALGQGPEFLTYFQNEAQLDKSGLPSDRFFAERPEGSVSTLKIQRTQQEDSAVYLCASSFESHFEKLFFGSGTQLSVL.

This chain links TRBV29-1 with TRBJ2-2, with D tentatively TRBD2 (5 bases). Trimming took 2 bases from V and 7 from J, leaving 14 bases between them. From germline, CDR1 is SQVTM and CDR2 ANQGSEA. The CDR3 loop spans 14 amino acids. In nucleotides, the CDR3 is TGCAGCGTTGAACGGGGTCCTGTGGGCGGGGAGCTGTTTTTT. The encoded protein is CSVERGPVGGELFF.

The rearrangement joins TRBV5-6 to TRBJ2-5; 7 nucleotides align to TRBD1. CDR1 SGHDT and CDR2 YYEEEE come from the germline V gene. The CDR3 covers 14 residues. The V and J ends lost 0 bases and 4 bases, in that order; junction bases with no gene match: 3. This chain's CDR3 is CASSLDSGGETQYF. CDR3 sequence (DNA): TGTGCCAGCAGCTTGGATTCAGGGGGAGAGACCCAGTACTTC.

The chain recombines TRBV4-1 with TRBJ2-3; possible D gene TRBD2, 5 bases. This CDR3 is built from 18 residues. The germline CDR1 and CDR2 sequences are MGHRA and YSYEKL. The V gene lost 0 bases and the J gene lost 4 bases, with 20 bases spanning the gap. The DNA of the CDR3 is TGCGCCAGCAGCCAAGAAGGGAGAACGGGAACTCGGGCAGATACGCAGTATTTT. This codes for CASSQEGRTGTRADTQYF.

The chain couples TRBV10-3 to TRBJ2-7; TRBD2 might be the D (6 bases). Germline V gene lookup returns CDR1 ENHRY and CDR2 SYGVKD. Trimming cost V 4 bases and J 3 bases, with 16 bases left between them. The CDR3 sequence is 15 residues long. CDR3 amino acids: CAISVGTFLNYEQYF. CDR3 nucleotide sequence: TGTGCCATCAGTGTTGGGACTTTTTTAAACTACGAGCAGTACTTC.

Here the CDR3 DNA reads TGTGCCAGCAGCTTAGCGGGGGGCGCAAACCAGCCCCAGCATTTT. Protein sequence: CASSLAGGANQPQHF. The chain uses TRBV5-6 and TRBJ1-5; tentatively, D is TRBD1 (6 bases). Trimming took 2 bases from V and 7 from J, leaving 16 bases between them. Germline V lookup: CDR1 SGHDT, CDR2 YYEEEE. CDR3 length equals 15 residues.

V and J are TRBV28 and TRBJ1-1, with D possibly matching TRBD1 (6 bases). This CDR3 contains 15 residues. Trimming took 5 bases from V and 3 from J, leaving 16 bases between them. The germline gives CDR1 MDHEN, CDR2 SYDVKM. CDR3 protein: CASSGWTVRDTEAFF. In DNA form, the CDR3 reads TGTGCCAGCAGTGGCTGGACAGTGAGGGACACTGAAGCTTTCTTT.

The rearrangement uses TRBV9 and TRBJ1-1; no clear D gene. Trimming left V 0 bases short and J 7 bases short, with 13 bases between. The CDR3 loop spans 14 amino acids. Germline loops: CDR1 SGDLS, CDR2 YYNGEE. CDR3 in amino acids: CASSVAPLRVEAFF. In DNA form, the CDR3 reads TGTGCCAGCAGCGTAGCCCCTTTGAGGGTTGAAGCTTTCTTT.

The chain combines TRBV29-1 with TRBJ2-1, with 12 bases aligning to TRBD2. Unmatched junction bases numbered 8, after V lost 2 bases and J lost 0 bases. The CDR3 has 18 amino acids. The germline V gene encodes CDR1 SQVTM and CDR2 ANQGSEA. This CDR3 reads CSVELLAGGQSSYNEQFF. In nucleotides, the CDR3 is TGCAGCGTTGAATTACTAGCGGGGGGTCAGAGCTCCTACAATGAGCAGTTCTTC.

The chain joins TRBV30 to TRBJ1-4; 7 bases are a match to TRBD1. In germline, CDR1 is GTSNPN, CDR2 SVGIG (reference sequence). This CDR3 region has 13 residues. V gave up 0 bases and J gave up 10 bases; unmatched junction bases: 5. The CDR3: CAWSVAGGGKLFF. The CDR3, as DNA: TGTGCCTGGAGTGTTGCAGGGGGAGGAAAACTGTTTTTT.

The rearrangement joins TRBV27 to TRBJ2-1; weak D call: TRBD2 (6 bases). V was pared by 6 bases and J by 8 bases, with 20 bases between. CDR3 length equals 15 residues. Looked up from germline, CDR1 is MNHEY and CDR2 is SMNVEV (reference sequence). The CDR3 loop reads CASSPHSGGGDEQFF. CDR3 DNA sequence: TGTGCCAGCAGCCCTCACTCCGGCGGAGGGGATGAGCAGTTCTTC.

The rearrangement uses TRBV6-5 and TRBJ1-2; no clear D gene. V lost 4 bases and J lost 8, with 17 bases in between. The CDR3 sequence is 14 residues long. The germline CDR1 and CDR2 sequences are MNHEY and SVGAGI. The CDR3 sequence: CASSLTTGVSGYTF. Here the CDR3 DNA reads TGTGCCAGCAGTTTGACTACGGGAGTCAGCGGCTACACCTTC.

The chain couples TRBV19 to TRBJ2-3; 9 bases match TRBD1. The ends lost 2 bases at V and 4 bases at J; junction bases unmatched: 16. The germline CDR1 and CDR2 sequences are LNHDA and SQIVND (reference sequence). CDR3 length: 19 amino acids. CDR3 region: CASSIWGQGAGTGADTQYF. CDR3 bases: TGTGCCAGTAGTATATGGGGACAGGGTGCAGGAACAGGGGCAGATACGCAGTATTTT.

Remarks on this clone: Relative to the germline gene, one junction end is altered; a read error may explain this. The same CDR3 is also encoded by other DNA sequences in this sample. The chain couples TRBV10-2 to TRBJ1-6; 10 nucleotides match TRBD1. This CDR3 comprises 15 residues. Germline loops: CDR1 WSHSY, CDR2 SAAADI. The CDR3 is CASSAGTGANSPLHF. CDR3 bases: TGCGCCAGCAGTGCCGGGACAGGGGCTAATTCGCCCCTCCACTTT.

The chain carries TRBV6-5 and TRBJ1-3, with a weak D call TRBD1 (6 bases). Trimming removed 6 bases from V and 0 bases from J, with 9 bases in between. The CDR3 loop spans 14 amino acids. Germline V gene data show CDR1 as MNHEY and CDR2 as SVGAGI. The CDR3 reads CASRRGGSGNTIYF. DNA of the CDR3: TGTGCCAGCAGGAGAGGGGGCTCTGGAAACACCATATATTTT.

The chain is built from TRBV2 and TRBJ2-7; possible D gene TRBD1, 6 bases. Germline V gene sequence: CDR1 SNHLY, CDR2 FYNNEI. This CDR3 has 13 amino acids. V lost 7 bases to trimming and J lost 7 bases, with 17 bases between them. CDR3 sequence: CASTTGHGGEQYF. The CDR3, as DNA: TGTGCCAGCACCACAGGGCATGGGGGTGAGCAGTACTTC.

The V and J genes are TRBV30 and TRBJ1-2; D perhaps matches TRBD1 (5 bases). V was cut by 7 bases and J by 4 bases, with 13 bases left in between. Germline values: CDR1 GTSNPN, CDR2 SVGIG (reference sequence). This CDR3 has 12 residues. CDR3 protein: CAFGGGGYGYTF. The CDR3, as DNA: TGTGCCTTTGGGGGGGGAGGCTATGGCTACACCTTC.

The rearrangement uses TRBV2 and TRBJ2-6, with D unresolved. The CDR3 is made up of 17 amino acids. Germline CDR1 is SNHLY and CDR2 is FYNNEI. Trimming took off 6 bases at V and 0 bases at J, with 15 bases between the two ends. The CDR3 sequence is CASSLLAALSGANVLTF. Written as DNA, the CDR3 is TGTGCCAGCAGCCTCTTGGCGGCGCTCTCTGGGGCCAACGTCCTGACTTTC. The full variable domain, rest sourced from reference TRBV2 and TRBJ2-6, is EPEVTQTPSHQVTQMGQEVILRCVPISNHLYFYWYRQILGQKVEFLVSFYNNEISEKSEIFDDQFSVERPDGSNFTLKIRSTKLEDSAMYFCASSLLAALSGANVLTFGAGSRLTVL.

The chain uses TRBV9 and TRBJ1-2; 8 bases line up with TRBD1. The CDR3 runs 13 residues. Germline V lookup: CDR1 SGDLS, CDR2 YYNGEE. V lost 4 bases and J lost 5; bases outside the gene matches: 4. The CDR3 region has the DNA TGTGCCAGCAGCCTCAGACAGGGGTATGGCTACACCTTC. Translation: CASSLRQGYGYTF.

The CDR3 protein is CASSLNRGGEKLFF. Here the CDR3 DNA reads TGTGCCAGCAGCCTAAACCGGGGAGGGGAAAAACTGTTTTTT. The chain uses TRBV11-2 and TRBJ1-4; D remains ambiguous. Trimming stripped 5 bases from V and 8 bases from J, with 15 bases between. Looked up from germline, CDR1 is SGHAT and CDR2 is FQNNGV. CDR3 length: 14 residues.

This chain links TRBV10-2 with TRBJ1-5; D unclear. The V end was cut by 3 bases, the J end by 9 bases, with 9 bases between. CDR1 WSHSY and CDR2 SAAADI come from the germline V gene. The length of the CDR3 is 12 residues. CDR3 nucleotides: TGCGCCAGCAGTGATCTCCCCCGGCCCCAGCATTTT. Protein: CASSDLPRPQHF.

The rearrangement joins TRBV4-1 to TRBJ1-6; a weak D match, TRBD1 (5 bases). V lost 0 bases, J lost 13 bases, and 16 bases lay in between. The CDR3 has 15 residues. Germline loops: CDR1 MGHRA, CDR2 YSYEKL. The CDR3 nucleotides are TGCGCCAGCAGCCAAGATCACTCGGGACTGACCCCCCTCCACTTT. Its translation: CASSQDHSGLTPLHF.

The chain uses TRBV5-4 and TRBJ2-5, with D possibly matching TRBD2 (5 bases). Germline V gives CDR1 SGHNT, CDR2 YYREEE (reference sequence). V shed 2 bases and J shed 2 bases, with 10 bases lying between them. The CDR3 has 14 residues. CDR3 nucleotide sequence: TGTGCCAGCAGCTTAGGGAGTTTTCAAGAGACCCAGTACTTC. This gives the protein CASSLGSFQETQYF.

The chain couples TRBV10-3 to TRBJ2-5, with D possibly TRBD1 on 5 matching bases. The J call may be faulty, since TRBJ2-7 better matches the DNA end. Germline CDR1 ENHRY, CDR2 SYGVKD. This CDR3 spans 13 amino acids. CDR3: CASQDASSYEQYF. The DNA for the CDR3 is TGTGCCTCACAGGACGCAAGCTCCTACGAGCAGTACTTC.